The 5 T cell receptor beta chains reported below all come from one sample, sequenced in a study of blood T cells in healthy people across ages. For the second PCR, which ran for roughly 6 to 11 cycles, a sample-barcoded 5' primer and a J-beta primer mix were used. TCRdb used MiXCR to reprocess the 5' RACE reads, holding one entry per CDR3 protein. The repertoire holds around 1,500,000 distinct CDR3 sequences, around two fifths seen once, with roughly 7.9% in the top ten. Sequencing was carried out using blood. The origin of the receptors is a woman between 18 and 30 years old in good health.

This chain joins TRBV5-6 and TRBJ2-3; maybe TRBD1 (5 bases). The V and J ends lost 2 bases and 0 bases respectively, with 13 bases between them. Germline CDR1 SGHDT, CDR2 YYEEEE. The CDR3 runs 16 residues. The DNA of the CDR3 is TGTGCCAGCAGCTTTACCCCGACAGTTAGCACAGATACGCAGTATTTT. Translated, it gives CASSFTPTVSTDTQYF.

The V gene is TRBV20-1, the J gene TRBJ2-6; unclear D gene. The germline V gene encodes CDR1 DFQATT and CDR2 SNEGSKA (reference sequence). V lost 0 bases to trimming and J lost 0 bases, with 3 bases between them. The CDR3 sequence is 14 residues long. CDR3 in amino acids: CSAREHSGANVLTF. CDR3 DNA: TGCAGTGCTAGAGAACACTCTGGGGCCAACGTCCTGACTTTC.

This sequence joins TRBV27 and TRBJ2-4, with 8 bases that match TRBD2. TRBJ2-7 explains the end of the DNA better; the J call may be wrong. The CDR3 contains 14 residues. Germline CDR1 reads MNHEY; CDR2 reads SMNVEV (reference sequence). The CDR3 coding sequence is TGTGCCAGCAGTCGGGGACTAGATGTCGACGAGCAGTACTTC. Protein product: CASSRGLDVDEQYF.

The rearrangement joins TRBV7-2 to TRBJ2-7; 9 bases are a match to TRBD2. The CDR3 has 15 residues. The V and J ends lost 4 bases and 5 bases, in that order; junction bases with no gene match: 9. Germline CDR1 and CDR2: SGHTA and FQGNSA. CDR3 nucleotides: TGTGCCAGCAGCTCAGGACGAGCGGGAGGCCACGAGCAGTACTTC. Its translation is CASSSGRAGGHEQYF.

The V and J genes are TRBV9 and TRBJ2-3, with D uncertain. The V end lost 3 bases, the J end lost 2 bases, and 10 bases lay between the germline ends. The CDR3 loop spans 14 amino acids. Germline CDR1 reads SGDLS; CDR2 reads YYNGEE. CDR3 in amino acids: CASSDRRTTDTQYF. The CDR3 region has the DNA TGTGCCAGCAGCGATCGGAGAACCACAGATACGCAGTATTTT.